Listed here are 4 T cell receptor beta chains from one sample, sequenced in a study of radiation and T cells in renal cell carcinoma. The treatment denotes: treatment-naive control, cytoreductive nephrectomy. Assay: immunoSEQ multiplex PCR; the TCRdb copy retains only in-frame clones and omits some. The sample lists 8,000 to 8,500 clones, roughly 68% occurring once. The sequencing used tumor tissue, collected from a patient whose treatment was nephrectomy without radiotherapy. These receptor sequences come from a man aged 55 to 70 with renal cell carcinoma.

The rearrangement joins TRBV6-5 to TRBJ2-2; D remains ambiguous. Germline loops: CDR1 MNHEY, CDR2 SVGAGI. Deletions cut 3 bases from V and 8 bases from J, with 13 bases between. The CDR3 has 14 amino acids. DNA for the CDR3: TGTGCCAGCAGTTATTTGGGTCGTGGGGGGGAGCTGTTTTTT. This gives the protein CASSYLGRGGELFF.

The genes are TRBV9 and TRBJ1-5, with D tentatively TRBD1 (6 bases). Germline V gene lookup returns CDR1 SGDLS and CDR2 YYNGEE. The CDR3 sequence is 15 residues long. With 0 bases removed from V and 2 bases from J, the gap between germline ends came to 9 bases. The CDR3 sequence is CASSVGGGGNQPQHF. The CDR3 DNA follows: TGTGCCAGCAGCGTAGGGGGGGGCGGCAATCAGCCCCAGCATTTT. The whole variable domain, filled in from reference TRBV9 and TRBJ1-5, reads DSGVTQTPKHLITATGQRVTLRCSPRSGDLSVYWYQQSLDQGLQFLIQYYNGEERAKGNILERFSAQQFPDLHSELNLSSLELGDSALYFCASSVGGGGNQPQHFGDGTRLSIL.

This clone was seen a few times. Written as DNA, the CDR3 is TGTGCCAGCAGCTTGGATTTGCCAGGGGCAACCGGGGAGCTGTTTTTT. Translation gives CASSLDLPGATGELFF. This rearrangement joins TRBV5-4 to TRBJ2-2, with a weak D call TRBD1 (6 bases). V lost 0 bases, J lost 5 bases, and 14 bases lay in between. Germline CDR1 is SGHNT and CDR2 is YYREEE (reference sequence). CDR3 size: 16 residues.

V is TRBV5-5 and J is TRBJ2-3; unclear D gene. Germline lookup yields CDR1 SGHKS and CDR2 YYEKEE (reference sequence). Trimming took off 4 bases at V and 6 bases at J, with 18 bases between the two ends. The CDR3 covers 15 residues. The CDR3, as DNA: TGTGCCAGCAGCGAAGTTAGCCAGTTCGGGGATACGCAGTATTTT. Its protein product is CASSEVSQFGDTQYF.